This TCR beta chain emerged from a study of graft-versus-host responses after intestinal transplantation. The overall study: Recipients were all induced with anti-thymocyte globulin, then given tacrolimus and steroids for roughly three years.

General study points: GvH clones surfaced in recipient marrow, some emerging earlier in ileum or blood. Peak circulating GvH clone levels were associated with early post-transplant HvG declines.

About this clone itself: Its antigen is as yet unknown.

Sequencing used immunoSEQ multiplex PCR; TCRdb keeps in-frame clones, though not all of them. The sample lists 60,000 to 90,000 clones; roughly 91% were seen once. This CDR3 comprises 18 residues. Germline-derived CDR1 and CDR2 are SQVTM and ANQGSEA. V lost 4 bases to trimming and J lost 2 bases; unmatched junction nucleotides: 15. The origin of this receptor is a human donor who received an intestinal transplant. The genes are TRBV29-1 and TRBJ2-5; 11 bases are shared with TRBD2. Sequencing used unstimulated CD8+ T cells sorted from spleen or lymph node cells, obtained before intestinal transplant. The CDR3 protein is CSVGGAELAGAPQETQYF. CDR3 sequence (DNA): TGCAGCGTTGGGGGGGCTGAACTAGCGGGGGCCCCACAAGAGACCCAGTACTTC.